This entry is about one T cell receptor (beta chain). Its matching antigen is unknown. The data derive from a study of cytomegalovirus exposure and HLA in healthy donors. Primers for the PCR totalled 60 Vbeta and 13 Jbeta. Measured with immunoSEQ multiplex PCR; TCRdb has only the in-frame clones, and not every one. The top ten hold 1% to 1.5% of the sample, which has 250,000 or so clones, 85% seen once. Germline lookup yields CDR1 SGHRS and CDR2 YFSETQ. CDR3 length equals 11 residues. The ends were cut back, 4 bases at V and 5 bases at J, with 4 bases in the middle. Study results and caveats: From TCR beta sequences, most subjects' HLA-A and HLA-B alleles were reportedly predicted accurately. The CMV antigen specificity of a few CMV-associated chains was confirmed through in vitro analysis.

Sequencing was carried out using PBMCs. This clonotype was obtained from a human donor in good health. This chain joins TRBV5-1 and TRBJ2-1; D remains ambiguous. The CDR3 bases are TGCGCCAGCAGCCTAAACAATGAGCAGTTCTTC. It specifies CASSLNNEQFF.